This T cell receptor (beta chain) is drawn from a study of vaccination and CD4 T cells after COVID-19. Study-wide background: Researchers treated cells with overlapping spike peptides taken from SARS-CoV-2, HCoV-NL63, HCoV-OC43 and HCoV-229E.

Germline V CDR1 and CDR2: MNHEY, SVGEGT. The CDR3 has 12 amino acids. The ends were cut back, 4 bases at V and 6 bases at J, with 9 bases in the middle. Treatment meaning: 10-day PBMC culture with coronavirus spike peptide pools or control peptides (ViraFEST assay). The Oncomine TCR Beta short-read assay was what sequenced the DNA obtained from cultured CD4+ T cells. Each CDR3 protein gets one entry after TCRdb re-called the PCR reads with MiXCR. This repertoire shows roughly 15,000 distinct CDR3 sequences, under 65% found once; its top ten account for more than 7%. As to this clonotype: The antigen remains undetermined.

Sequencing was performed on CD4+ T cells from blood, cultured in vitro. This sequence joins TRBV6-2 or TRBV6-3 and TRBJ1-1, with D unclear. The TCR was taken from a human donor who had recovered from COVID-19. DNA for the CDR3: TGTGCCAGCAGTTCGCTGGTGGCTGAAGCTTTCTTT. Its protein product is CASSSLVAEAFF.